A single sample gave rise to the 32 T cell receptor beta chains below, sequenced in a study of blood T cell repertoires in COVID-19. Sequencing used immunoSEQ multiplex PCR; TCRdb keeps in-frame clones, though not all of them. This table holds tens of thousands of clones, approximately 84% found once. The specimen was peripheral blood. The receptors stem from a man between 60 and 75 years old with acute or convalescent COVID-19.

This clone occurred once. The V and J genes are TRBV25-1 and TRBJ2-4, with 7 bases aligning to TRBD1. Unmatched junction bases numbered 4, after V lost 5 bases and J lost 3 bases. This CDR3 spans 14 amino acids. Germline-derived CDR1 and CDR2 are MGHDK and SYGVNS. The CDR3 reads CASSRGLDKNIQYF. The CDR3 nucleotides are TGTGCCAGCAGTAGGGGGCTTGACAAAAACATTCAGTACTTC. The full variable domain, completed using reference TRBV25-1 and TRBJ2-4, is EADIYQTPRYLVIGTGKKITLECSQTMGHDKMYWYQQDPGMELHLIHYSYGVNSTEKGDLSSESTVSRIRTEHFPLTLESARPSHTSQYLCASSRGLDKNIQYFGAGTRLSVL.

The V call is TRBV6-5, the J call TRBJ2-7; the D gene is possibly TRBD2 (6 bases). V lost 0 bases to trimming and J lost 1 base, with 10 bases between them. The CDR3 has 15 amino acids. Looked up from germline, CDR1 is MNHEY and CDR2 is SVGAGI. CDR3 sequence (DNA): TGTGCCAGCAGTTACTCGAACGGAGGGTCCTACGAGCAGTACTTC. Its translation: CASSYSNGGSYEQYF.

The chain carries TRBV5-1 and TRBJ2-7; 9 bases map to TRBD1. The V and J ends lost 0 bases and 0 bases, in that order; junction bases with no gene match: 13. Germline CDR1 reads SGHRS; CDR2 reads YFSETQ. The CDR3 runs to 19 residues. CDR3 sequence: CASSLARSYGTGISYEQYF. The CDR3 bases are TGCGCCAGCAGCTTGGCCAGGTCCTACGGGACAGGGATCTCCTACGAGCAGTACTTC.

The V and J genes are TRBV12-5 and TRBJ2-2; TRBD2 agrees at 7 bases. Per germline, CDR1 LGHNT and CDR2 FRNRAP. The CDR3 is 15 residues long. The trim removed 5 bases at V and 1 base at J, leaving 4 bases unmatched. CDR3 region: CASGRGEGNTGELFF. The CDR3 bases are TGTGCTAGTGGTCGAGGGGAGGGGAACACCGGGGAGCTGTTTTTT.

The chain links TRBV4-1 to TRBJ1-5; possibly TRBD1 for D (5 bases). The CDR3 has 16 amino acids. Trimming took off 2 bases at V and 6 bases at J, with 17 bases between the two ends. Germline loops: CDR1 MGHRA, CDR2 YSYEKL. The CDR3 here is CASSQTGGGRRQPQHF. The CDR3 nucleotides are TGCGCCAGCAGCCAAACGGGCGGGGGGAGGCGTCAGCCCCAGCATTTT.

The chain combines TRBV24-1 with TRBJ1-1; 10 bases are a match to TRBD1. V trimming: 7 bases; J trimming: 1 base; junction bases outside the gene matches: 11. From germline, CDR1 is KGHDR and CDR2 SFDVKD. CDR3 length equals 17 residues. The CDR3 nucleotides are TGTGCCACCAGGCCGGGGACAGGGGCGAGCGGGAACACTGAAGCTTTCTTT. Amino acids: CATRPGTGASGNTEAFF.

The chain couples TRBV10-3 to TRBJ2-7, with 7 bases identical to TRBD1. The CDR3 sequence is 13 residues long. The germline V gene encodes CDR1 ENHRY and CDR2 SYGVKD. The junction had 3 bases not matched to a gene; V was cut back by 3 bases and J by 4 bases. CDR3 residues: CAISEGDRYEQYF. The CDR3 nucleotides read TGTGCCATCAGTGAAGGGGACAGATACGAGCAGTACTTC.

The V gene is TRBV11-2, the J gene TRBJ2-2, with a weak D call TRBD2 (5 bases). V dropped 1 base and J dropped 4 bases, with 10 bases sitting between them. Germline CDR1 reads SGHAT; CDR2 reads FQNNGV. There are 15 residues in the CDR3. The DNA of the CDR3 is TGTGCCAGCAGCTTAGTTACCGCGGGCACCGGGGAGCTGTTTTTT. This translates into CASSLVTAGTGELFF.

The gene calls are TRBV24-1 and TRBJ2-2, with 8 bases that match TRBD1. V was pared by 7 bases and J by 8 bases, with 8 bases of the junction left unmatched. CDR1 and CDR2 (germline): KGHDR, SFDVKD. The CDR3 is 14 amino acids. The CDR3 region has the DNA TGTGCCACCAGCGGCCCTGACAGGGGAGGGGAGCTGTTTTTT. Translated, it gives CATSGPDRGGELFF.

The gene calls are TRBV11-2 and TRBJ1-3; 9 bases line up with TRBD1. The junction had 9 bases not matched to a gene; V was cut back by 4 bases and J by 2 bases. The CDR3 has 17 amino acids. Germline CDR1 SGHAT, CDR2 FQNNGV. The CDR3 nucleotides read TGTGCCAGCAGCTCAGGGACAGGGAAAGTGACTGGAAACACCATATATTTT. This encodes CASSSGTGKVTGNTIYF.

This chain connects TRBV11-2 to TRBJ1-1; no definite D call. The CDR3 extends over 13 amino acids. V was pared by 3 bases and J by 7 bases, with 12 bases between. From germline, CDR1 is SGHAT and CDR2 FQNNGV. The CDR3 loop is CASSFWALGEAFF. CDR3 in DNA: TGTGCCAGCAGCTTCTGGGCCCTGGGTGAAGCTTTCTTT.

The CDR3 DNA reads TGTGCCAGCAGCTCGTCAGGGTATGGCTACACCTTC. This gives the protein CASSSSGYGYTF. The chain recombines TRBV11-2 with TRBJ1-2, with a weak D call TRBD1 (5 bases). From germline, CDR1 is SGHAT and CDR2 FQNNGV. The CDR3 is made up of 12 amino acids. V lost 4 bases and J 5 bases, leaving 8 bases between the germline ends.

V is TRBV2 and J is TRBJ2-1; D gene ambiguous. Trimming pared 4 bases from V and 3 bases from J, leaving 10 bases between. CDR1 SNHLY and CDR2 FYNNEI come from the germline V gene. The CDR3 spans 14 residues. The CDR3 DNA is TGTGCCAGCAGTGCTGACATAGACTACAATGAGCAGTTCTTC. As protein: CASSADIDYNEQFF.

V is TRBV27 and J is TRBJ2-1; TRBD1 aligns across 7 bases. In germline, CDR1 is MNHEY, CDR2 SMNVEV (reference sequence). With 6 bases clipped from V and 7 bases from J, the junction kept 6 bases outside the gene matches. The CDR3 spans 13 residues. The CDR3: CASSHTGVNEQFF. The CDR3 nucleotides read TGTGCCAGCAGCCATACAGGGGTGAATGAGCAGTTCTTC.

The J gene is TRBJ2-7, the V gene TRBV4-3; unclear D gene. The CDR3 runs 16 residues. V was shortened by 0 bases and J by 0 bases, with 12 bases between the two germline ends. Germline CDR1 reads LGHNA; CDR2 reads YSLEER. The CDR3 loop reads CASSQDPGYSSYEQYF. Here the CDR3 DNA reads TGCGCCAGCAGCCAAGATCCAGGTTATAGCTCCTACGAGCAGTACTTC.

This clone turned up a few times. The genes are TRBV30 and TRBJ2-1, with 8 bases lining up with TRBD1. Germline V gene sequence: CDR1 GTSNPN, CDR2 SVGIG (reference sequence). This CDR3 comprises 15 residues. The junction had 7 bases not matched to a gene; V was cut back by 0 bases and J by 6 bases. The CDR3 region is CAWSVVTGDPNEQFF. The CDR3, as DNA: TGTGCCTGGAGTGTAGTGACAGGGGATCCCAATGAGCAGTTCTTC. The full variable domain, completed using reference TRBV30 and TRBJ2-1, is SQTIHQWPATLVQPVGSPLSLECTVEGTSNPNLYWYRQAAGRGLQLLFYSVGIGQISSEVPQNLSASRPQDRQFILSSKKLLLSDSGFYLCAWSVVTGDPNEQFFGPGTRLTVL.

CDR3: CASSAVQGTGGYTF. In nucleotides, the CDR3 is TGTGCCAGCAGCGCGGTACAGGGTACTGGGGGCTACACCTTC. The chain joins TRBV9 to TRBJ1-2; tentatively, D is TRBD1 (6 bases). V was clipped by 3 bases and J by 8 bases, with 17 bases between them. The CDR3 length is 14 residues. The germline V gene encodes CDR1 SGDLS and CDR2 YYNGEE.

This chain uses TRBV6-4 with TRBJ2-3, with a weak D call TRBD2 (6 bases). Germline V CDR1 and CDR2: MRHNA, SNTAGT. This CDR3 contains 15 residues. Trimming pared 1 base from V and 1 base from J, leaving 9 bases between. The CDR3: CASSDLRGCTDTQYF. CDR3 sequence (DNA): TGTGCCAGCAGTGACTTGCGGGGTTGCACAGATACGCAGTATTTT.

This clone has only one observation. The gene calls are TRBV19 and TRBJ2-1; maybe TRBD1 (5 bases). CDR3 length equals 13 residues. V was clipped by 4 bases and J by 2 bases, with 6 bases between them. Germline values: CDR1 LNHDA, CDR2 SQIVND (reference sequence). In nucleotides, the CDR3 is TGTGCCAGTAGTAGACAGACCTACAATGAGCAGTTCTTC. This translates into CASSRQTYNEQFF.

This chain connects TRBV11-2 to TRBJ2-5; 14 nucleotides agree with TRBD2. Trimming took 5 bases from V and 5 from J; bases not matched to a gene: 10. The CDR3 has 17 residues. Germline V lookup: CDR1 SGHAT, CDR2 FQNNGV. For the CDR3, the DNA is TGTGCCAGCAGCCCCTTTGGGACTAGCGGGGGCGGGGAGACCCAGTACTTC. Protein product: CASSPFGTSGGGETQYF.

About this clone: The junction departs from germline at one end; a sequencing error may be responsible. Other DNA sequences in the sample encode the same CDR3. This chain uses TRBV6-5 with TRBJ1-1, with TRBD1 matching 7 bases. The germline gives CDR1 MNHEY, CDR2 SVGAGI. The CDR3 length is 14 residues. Here the CDR3 DNA reads TGTGCCAGCACCATGGGACAGTTGAATACTGAAGCTTTCTTT. Protein: CASTMGQLNTEAFF.

The J gene is TRBJ1-2, the V gene TRBV9; maybe TRBD1 (5 bases). The CDR3 runs to 16 residues. The V end lost 1 base, the J end lost 4 bases, and 17 bases lay between the germline ends. CDR1 and CDR2 from the germline V gene are SGDLS and YYNGEE. The CDR3 is CASSVSGTGGAYGYTF. The CDR3 region has the DNA TGTGCCAGCAGCGTATCTGGGACCGGGGGTGCCTATGGCTACACCTTC. Complete variable domain (other parts from reference TRBV9 and TRBJ1-2): DSGVTQTPKHLITATGQRVTLRCSPRSGDLSVYWYQQSLDQGLQFLIQYYNGEERAKGNILERFSAQQFPDLHSELNLSSLELGDSALYFCASSVSGTGGAYGYTFGSGTRLTVV.

V gene TRBV12-3 or TRBV12-4 combines with J gene TRBJ1-1; no clear D gene. The CDR3 has 12 residues. V was clipped by 4 bases and J by 4 bases, with 7 bases between them. CDR3 sequence reads: CASSYQVTEAFF. Written as DNA, the CDR3 is TGTGCCAGCAGTTACCAGGTCACTGAAGCTTTCTTT.

The CDR3 sequence is CASSLTGAYEQYF. The CDR3 DNA reads TGTGCCAGCAGCTTGACAGGTGCCTACGAGCAGTACTTC. The chain recombines TRBV5-5 with TRBJ2-7; D might be TRBD1 (5 bases). CDR3 size: 13 residues. The V end lost 1 base, the J end lost 2 bases, and 7 bases lay between the germline ends. The V gene's germline CDR1 is SGHKS and CDR2 YYEKEE (reference sequence). The entire variable domain, with the rest obtained from reference TRBV5-5 and TRBJ2-7, is as follows: DAGVTQSPTHLIKTRGQQVTLRCSPISGHKSVSWYQQVLGQGPQFIFQYYEKEERGRGNFPDRFSARQFPNYSSELNVNALLLGDSALYLCASSLTGAYEQYFGPGTRLTVT.

This clone was observed a handful of times. The J gene is TRBJ1-6, the V gene TRBV14, with no clear D. This CDR3 is built from 15 residues. In germline, CDR1 is SGHDN, CDR2 FVKESK. Trimming left V 4 bases short and J 7 bases short, with 14 bases between. As DNA, the CDR3 is TGTGCCAGCAGCCTCGGCGGGATATTAAATTCACCCCTCCACTTT. This codes for CASSLGGILNSPLHF. Full variable domain (outside the CDR3, taken from reference TRBV14 and TRBJ1-6): EAGVTQFPSHSVIEKGQTVTLRCDPISGHDNLYWYRRVMGKEIKFLLHFVKESKQDESGMPNNRFLAERTGGTYSTLKVQPAELEDSGVYFCASSLGGILNSPLHFGNGTRLTVT.

The rearrangement links TRBV3-1 (or the pseudogene TRBV3-2) to TRBJ2-3; 7 nucleotides match TRBD2. V lost 1 base and J lost 2; bases outside the gene matches: 9. CDR1 LGHDT and CDR2 YNNKEL come from the germline V gene (reference sequence). CDR3 length: 17 residues. The CDR3 region has the DNA TGTGCCAGCAGCCAAGTCGGCCTGGGACTATTCACAGATACGCAGTATTTT. Translation gives CASSQVGLGLFTDTQYF.

This clone was counted only a few times. The chain couples TRBV27 to TRBJ1-1, with a weak D call TRBD1 (5 bases). V lost 6 bases and J 9 bases, leaving 20 bases between the germline ends. This CDR3 comprises 14 residues. CDR1 and CDR2 from the germline V gene are MNHEY and SMNVEV (reference sequence). The CDR3 sequence is CASSEGRARAKAFF. CDR3 nucleotides: TGTGCCAGCAGCGAGGGGAGGGCGCGGGCTAAAGCTTTCTTT.

The chain recombines TRBV7-9 with TRBJ1-5; TRBD1 agrees at 12 bases. With V trimmed by 1 base and J by 2 bases, 9 bases remained unmatched. Germline-derived CDR1 and CDR2 are SEHNR and FQNEAQ (reference sequence). The CDR3 covers 19 residues. DNA of the CDR3: TGTGCCAGCAGCTTAGAGTTGTGGGACAGGGGGCATTGCAATCAGCCCCAGCATTTT. It yields the protein CASSLELWDRGHCNQPQHF.

CDR3 sequence reads: CASRGRGLSFF. CDR3 DNA sequence: TGTGCCAGCAGGGGCAGGGGGCTGTCTTTCTTT. The gene calls are TRBV2 and TRBJ1-1; 8 nucleotides align to TRBD1. CDR3 length: 11 residues. Germline-derived CDR1 and CDR2 are SNHLY and FYNNEI. Trimming removed 6 bases from V and 12 bases from J; junction bases left unmatched: 6.

The chain joins TRBV12-3 or TRBV12-4 to TRBJ2-7; the D gene is possibly TRBD2 (5 bases). V dropped 1 base and J dropped 5 bases, with 6 bases sitting between them. This CDR3 is 12 amino acids long. The CDR3 nucleotides read TGTGCCAGCAGTTTAGGAGGGAACGAGCAGTACTTC. It specifies CASSLGGNEQYF.

This clone was detected only a few times. This chain links TRBV30 with TRBJ1-1; possibly TRBD1 for D (5 bases). The CDR3 has 12 residues. Per germline, CDR1 GTSNPN and CDR2 SVGIG (reference sequence). The V and J ends lost 2 bases and 6 bases respectively, with 10 bases between them. CDR3: CAWSSWGAEAFF. DNA for the CDR3: TGTGCCTGGAGTTCTTGGGGCGCTGAAGCTTTCTTT.

V is TRBV7-9 and J is TRBJ1-3; D is undetermined. V lost 1 base and J lost 3, with 10 bases in between. The CDR3 totals 15 residues. CDR1 and CDR2 (germline): SEHNR, FQNEAQ (reference sequence). The CDR3 sequence is CASSLVRGLGNTIYF. The CDR3 DNA sequence: TGTGCCAGCAGCTTAGTGCGGGGTCTTGGAAACACCATATATTTT. The whole variable domain, remainder taken from reference TRBV7-9 and TRBJ1-3, is DTGVSQNPRHKITKRGQNVTFRCDPISEHNRLYWYRQTLGQGPEFLTYFQNEAQLEKSRLLSDRFSAERPKGSFSTLEIQRTEQGDSAMYLCASSLVRGLGNTIYFGEGSWLTVV.